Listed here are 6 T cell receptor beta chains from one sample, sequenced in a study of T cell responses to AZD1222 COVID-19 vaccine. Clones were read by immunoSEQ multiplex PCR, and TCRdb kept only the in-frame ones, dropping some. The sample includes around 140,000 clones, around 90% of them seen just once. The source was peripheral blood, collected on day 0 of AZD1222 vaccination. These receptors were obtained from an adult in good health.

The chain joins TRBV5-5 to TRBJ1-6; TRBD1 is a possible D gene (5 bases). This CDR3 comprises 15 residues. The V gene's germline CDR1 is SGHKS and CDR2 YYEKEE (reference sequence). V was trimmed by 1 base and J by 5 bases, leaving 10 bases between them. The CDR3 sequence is CASSLTDTHNSPLHF. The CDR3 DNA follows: TGTGCCAGCAGCTTGACGGACACCCATAATTCACCCCTCCACTTT. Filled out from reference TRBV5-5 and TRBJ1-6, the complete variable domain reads DAGVTQSPTHLIKTRGQQVTLRCSPISGHKSVSWYQQVLGQGPQFIFQYYEKEERGRGNFPDRFSARQFPNYSSELNVNALLLGDSALYLCASSLTDTHNSPLHFGNGTRLTVT.

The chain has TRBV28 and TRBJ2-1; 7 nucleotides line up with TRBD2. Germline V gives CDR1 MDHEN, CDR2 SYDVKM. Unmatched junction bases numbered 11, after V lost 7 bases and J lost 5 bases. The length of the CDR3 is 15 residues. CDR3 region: CASTPGGAANNEQFF. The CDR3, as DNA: TGTGCCAGCACACCGGGAGGCGCGGCTAACAATGAGCAGTTCTTC. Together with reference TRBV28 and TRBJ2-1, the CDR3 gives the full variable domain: DVKVTQSSRYLVKRTGEKVFLECVQDMDHENMFWYRQDPGLGLRLIYFSYDVKMKEKGDIPEGYSVSREKKERFSLILESASTNQTSMYLCASTPGGAANNEQFFGPGTRLTVL.

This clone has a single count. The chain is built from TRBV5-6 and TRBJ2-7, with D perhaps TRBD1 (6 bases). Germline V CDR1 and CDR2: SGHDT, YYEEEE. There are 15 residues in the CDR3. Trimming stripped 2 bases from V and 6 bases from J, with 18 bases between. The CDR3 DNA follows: TGTGCCAGCAGCTTCAGGGGTCAGGTTCGGATCGAGCAGTACTTC. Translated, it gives CASSFRGQVRIEQYF.

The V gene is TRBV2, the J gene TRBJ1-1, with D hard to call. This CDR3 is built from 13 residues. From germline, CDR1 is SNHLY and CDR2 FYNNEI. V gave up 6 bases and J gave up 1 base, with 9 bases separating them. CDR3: CASSRFPNTEAFF. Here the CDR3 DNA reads TGTGCCAGCAGCAGGTTCCCGAACACTGAAGCTTTCTTT.

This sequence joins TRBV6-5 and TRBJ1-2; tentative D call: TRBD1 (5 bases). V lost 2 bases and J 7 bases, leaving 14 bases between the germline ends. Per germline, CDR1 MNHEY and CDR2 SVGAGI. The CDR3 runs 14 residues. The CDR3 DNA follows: TGTGCCAGCAGTTACCAGGGCACAGGTGGTGGCTACACCTTC. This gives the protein CASSYQGTGGGYTF.

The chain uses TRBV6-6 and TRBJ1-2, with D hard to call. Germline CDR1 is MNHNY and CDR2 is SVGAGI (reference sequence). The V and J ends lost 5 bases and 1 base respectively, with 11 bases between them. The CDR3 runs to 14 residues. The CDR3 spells CASSPSVYNYGYTF. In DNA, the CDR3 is TGTGCCAGCAGTCCCTCGGTTTATAACTATGGCTACACCTTC.